Described below is a single T cell receptor (beta chain) sequence and its context. Its antigen is currently unknown. CDR3 size: 18 residues. Germline CDR1 is SGHRS and CDR2 is YFSETQ. After removal of 6 bases from V and 5 bases from J, the junction contained 15 bases not matched to a gene. The data stem from a study of cytomegalovirus exposure and HLA in healthy donors. General study results and limits: Associated with HLA alleles at 0.05 false discovery rate in a later analysis were around 15,000 TCR beta sequences. In vitro experiments confirmed that a few CMV-associated chains were specific for CMV antigens.

PCR involved 60 Vbeta and 13 Jbeta primers. Method: immunoSEQ multiplex PCR; TCRdb's copy keeps in-frame clones and lacks some. The table lists 120,000 to 150,000 clones, 61% of them singletons. The receptor comes from a male donor in good health and CMV-seronegative. The chain joins TRBV5-1 to TRBJ2-5, with 14 bases matching TRBD2. The specimen was PBMCs. This CDR3 is CASTPGTSGGSRWETQYF. CDR3 nucleotides: TGCGCCAGCACCCCCGGGACTAGCGGGGGAAGCCGGTGGGAGACCCAGTACTTC.